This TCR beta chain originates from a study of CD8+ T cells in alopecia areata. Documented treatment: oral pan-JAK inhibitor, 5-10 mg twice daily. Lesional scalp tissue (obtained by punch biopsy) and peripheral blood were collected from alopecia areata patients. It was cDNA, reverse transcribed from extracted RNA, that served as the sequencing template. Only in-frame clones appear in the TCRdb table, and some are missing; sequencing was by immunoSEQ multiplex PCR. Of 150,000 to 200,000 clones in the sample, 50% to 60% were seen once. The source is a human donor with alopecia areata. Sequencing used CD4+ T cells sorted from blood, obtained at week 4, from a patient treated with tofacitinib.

As DNA, the CDR3 is TGTGCCAGCAGCCTCCGACCCGGGGAACTTTCAGATACGCAGTATTTT. Translated: CASSLRPGELSDTQYF. The chain has TRBV9 and TRBJ2-3, with D perhaps matching TRBD2 (5 bases). The CDR3 totals 16 residues. Germline CDR1 is SGDLS and CDR2 is YYNGEE. V was pared by 4 bases and J by 4 bases, with 19 bases between.